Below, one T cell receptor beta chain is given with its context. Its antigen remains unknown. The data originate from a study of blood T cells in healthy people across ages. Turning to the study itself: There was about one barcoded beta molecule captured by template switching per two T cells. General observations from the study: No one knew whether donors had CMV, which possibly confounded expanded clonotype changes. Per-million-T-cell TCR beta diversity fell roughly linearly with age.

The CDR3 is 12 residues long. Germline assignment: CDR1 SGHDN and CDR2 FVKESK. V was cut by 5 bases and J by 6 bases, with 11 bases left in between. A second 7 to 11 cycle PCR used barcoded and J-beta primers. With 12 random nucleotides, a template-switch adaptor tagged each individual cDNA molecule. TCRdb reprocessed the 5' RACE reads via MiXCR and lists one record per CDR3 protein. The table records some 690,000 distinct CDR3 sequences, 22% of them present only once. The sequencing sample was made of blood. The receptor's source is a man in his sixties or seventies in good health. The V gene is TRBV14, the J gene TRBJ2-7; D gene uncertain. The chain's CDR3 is CASSYAVGEQYV. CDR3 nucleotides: TGTGCCAGCAGCTATGCGGTAGGCGAGCAGTACGTC.